A single sample gave rise to the 29 T cell receptor beta chains below, sequenced in a study of T-cell memory formation after mild COVID-19 (dated by TCRdb to 2020 to 2023). Libraries were made using 5' RACE. Sequencing was carried out with an Illumina NovaSeq 6000. TCRdb reworked the public reads: Q25 trimming with fastp, MiXCR clone assembly, productive beta chains retained. Each record represents a unique CDR3 protein, reported with the most common genes and DNA among its rows. This sample has approximately 300,000 distinct CDR3 sequences in its table, and less than 20% of those were observed once. The leading ten clones occupy 20% to 25% of the sample. Sequenced sample: PBMCs or a T cell subset sorted from them (not recorded which). The receptors derive from a man aged 18 to 29 who had mild COVID-19 (a few samples of this study predate the infection). The sample titles of this study are shuffled in the database, so cell type and time point are left out; the donor was told from shared clones.

This chain joins TRBV27 and TRBJ1-1, with a tentative D call TRBD1 (6 bases). The CDR3 has 14 residues. CDR1 MNHEY and CDR2 SMNVEV come from the germline V gene (reference sequence). V shed 2 bases and J shed 6 bases, with 13 bases lying between them. Here the CDR3 reads CASSLAGATAEAFF. The CDR3 DNA reads TGTGCCAGCAGTTTAGCAGGGGCGACGGCTGAAGCTTTCTTT.

This clonotype showed up just a few times. The rearrangement joins TRBV20-1 to TRBJ1-4; D unresolved. This CDR3 is 11 amino acids long. The V end lost 0 bases, the J end lost 4 bases, and 0 bases lay between the germline ends. Germline loops: CDR1 DFQATT, CDR2 SNEGSKA (reference sequence). DNA of the CDR3: TGCAGTGCTAGAGATAATGAAAAACTGTTTTTT. This encodes CSARDNEKLFF.

This clonotype was recorded a few times. The V and J genes are TRBV6-6 and TRBJ1-2; tentatively, D is TRBD1 (6 bases). V was trimmed by 10 bases and J by 5 bases, leaving 11 bases between them. Germline CDR1 and CDR2: MNHNY and SVGAGI (reference sequence). The CDR3 consists of 11 residues. The CDR3 sequence is CAISGAYGYTF. CDR3 coding DNA: TGTGCCATTTCAGGGGCGTATGGCTACACCTTC.

This rearrangement joins TRBV7-8 to TRBJ2-1; 8 nucleotides agree with TRBD2. V shed 2 bases and J 0 bases; nucleotides not matched to a gene: 15. This CDR3 is 20 amino acids long. CDR1 SGHVS and CDR2 FQNEAQ come from the germline V gene. The chain's CDR3 is CASSLPNLGLAFSSYNEQFF. The CDR3 DNA reads TGTGCCAGCAGCTTACCGAATCTTGGACTAGCCTTTAGCTCCTACAATGAGCAGTTCTTC.

At least ten counts were recorded for this clonotype. The chain is built from TRBV7-8 and TRBJ2-2; the match to TRBD1 covers 8 bases. V was clipped by 5 bases and J by 0 bases; unmatched bases: 5. The CDR3 covers 16 residues. The germline V gene encodes CDR1 SGHVS and CDR2 FQNEAQ. The CDR3 DNA reads TGTGCCAGCAGCGTCAGGGGGCACGCGAACACCGGGGAGCTGTTTTTT. As protein: CASSVRGHANTGELFF.

This clonotype appeared a few times. The chain employs TRBV29-1 and TRBJ2-1; D call uncertain. The germline V gene encodes CDR1 SQVTM and CDR2 ANQGSEA. The CDR3 contains 16 residues. Trimming left V 3 bases short and J 4 bases short, with 19 bases between. CDR3 region: CSVESPYQSDYNEQFF. The CDR3 DNA follows: TGCAGCGTTGAGTCCCCGTACCAGTCAGATTACAATGAGCAGTTCTTC.

This sequence joins TRBV25-1 and TRBJ1-5; no reliable D call. The CDR3 length is 14 residues. Germline V gives CDR1 MGHDK, CDR2 SYGVNS. The CDR3 sequence is CAASDYNSNQPQHF. CDR3 in DNA: TGTGCTGCCTCAGACTACAATAGCAATCAGCCCCAGCATTTT. The full variable domain, in which reference TRBV25-1 and TRBJ1-5 provide the parts outside the CDR3, is EADIYQTPRYLVIGTGKKITLECSQTMGHDKMYWYQQDPGMELHLIHYSYGVNSTEKGDLSSESTVSRIRTEHFPLTLESARPSHTSQYLCAASDYNSNQPQHFGDGTRLSIL.

The chain couples TRBV6-1 to TRBJ1-1; D is possibly TRBD1 (5 bases). CDR3 length: 15 amino acids. Germline V gene lookup returns CDR1 MNHNS and CDR2 SASEGT. V was shortened by 5 bases and J by 3 bases, with 16 bases between the two germline ends. CDR3 residues: CASSQRWRGDTEAFF. CDR3 DNA sequence: TGTGCCAGCAGTCAAAGGTGGAGAGGGGACACTGAAGCTTTCTTT.

This clonotype was counted between two and nine times. The rearrangement uses TRBV5-1 and TRBJ1-3; no reliable D call. The CDR3 sequence is 15 residues long. Germline V gene sequence: CDR1 SGHRS, CDR2 YFSETQ. Trimming pared 3 bases from V and 4 bases from J, leaving 14 bases between. Written as DNA, the CDR3 is TGCGCCAGCAGCTCCGGCACGGGTCTGGGAAACACCATATATTTT. Its translation: CASSSGTGLGNTIYF.

In this sample, this clonotype turned up many times. J is TRBJ2-3 and V is TRBV20-1; tentatively, D is TRBD1 or TRBD2 (5 bases each). The CDR3 is 15 amino acids. Per the germline V gene, CDR1 is DFQATT and CDR2 is SNEGSKA (reference sequence). The V end was cut by 6 bases, the J end by 1 base, with 17 bases between. CDR3 nucleotide sequence: TGCAGTGCCACCGGGACCCCAGCCGGCACAGATACGCAGTATTTT. Protein sequence: CSATGTPAGTDTQYF.

This clonotype was found a few times. The chain is built from TRBV25-1 and TRBJ2-5; D is perhaps TRBD1 or TRBD2 (6 bases each). In germline, CDR1 is MGHDK, CDR2 SYGVNS. The CDR3 sequence is 16 residues long. Trimming took 1 base from V and 0 from J, leaving 12 bases between them. In DNA form, the CDR3 reads TGTGCCAGCAGTGAATGGGGGGCCCGGGACCAAGAGACCCAGTACTTC. Amino acids: CASSEWGARDQETQYF.

This clonotype showed up just a few times. The J gene is TRBJ1-1, the V gene TRBV6-5; D gene unclear. The CDR3 consists of 13 residues. Germline V gives CDR1 MNHEY, CDR2 SVGAGI. Trimming pared 4 bases from V and 4 bases from J, leaving 10 bases between. CDR3 region: CASSFAETTEAFF. The CDR3 nucleotides are TGTGCCAGCAGTTTCGCGGAGACCACTGAAGCTTTCTTT.

The rearrangement links TRBV3-1 to TRBJ2-1; D uncertain. Germline-derived CDR1 and CDR2 are LGHDT and YNNKEL (reference sequence). The CDR3 consists of 13 residues. Between the trimmed V and J ends, which lost 3 bases and 6 bases, there was a span of 9 bases. For the CDR3, the DNA is TGTGCCAGCAGCCAGTCCAGACTCAATGAGCAGTTCTTC. Encoded protein: CASSQSRLNEQFF.

The V and J genes are TRBV20-1 and TRBJ2-7; no clear D. With 3 bases removed from V and 0 bases from J, the gap between germline ends came to 9 bases. There are 13 residues in the CDR3. Germline V gene sequence: CDR1 DFQATT, CDR2 SNEGSKA (reference sequence). The CDR3 DNA reads TGCAGTGCTAGTCCAGGCAGCTCCTACGAGCAGTACGTC. As protein: CSASPGSSYEQYV.

The V and J genes are TRBV5-8 and TRBJ2-4; tentative D call: TRBD2 (6 bases). This CDR3 is 14 amino acids long. CDR1 SGHTS and CDR2 YDEGEE come from the germline V gene. Trimming took off 3 bases at V and 2 bases at J, with 9 bases between the two ends. CDR3 region: CASSWAGPKNIQYF. CDR3 coding DNA: TGTGCCAGCAGCTGGGCGGGGCCCAAAAACATTCAGTACTTC.

Only a few counts were recorded for this clonotype. J is TRBJ2-3 and V is TRBV3-1; D remains unclear. CDR1 is LGHDT and CDR2 is YNNKEL in the germline V gene (reference sequence). Trimming shortened V by 3 bases and J by 0 bases, and 10 bases separated the two germline ends. There are 15 residues in the CDR3. CDR3 sequence: CASSQGFPSTDTQYF. In DNA form, the CDR3 reads TGTGCCAGCAGCCAGGGTTTCCCTAGCACAGATACGCAGTATTTT.

The gene calls are TRBV4-1 and TRBJ2-1, with 8 bases lining up with TRBD2. J gave up 3 bases and V 1 base, and 5 bases lay outside the gene matches. CDR1 is MGHRA and CDR2 is YSYEKL in the germline V gene. This CDR3 has 16 amino acids. Here the CDR3 reads CASSQGAGVNYNEQFF. The DNA of the CDR3 is TGCGCCAGCAGCCAAGGAGCGGGAGTTAACTACAATGAGCAGTTCTTC.

In this sample, this clonotype turned up a few times. This rearrangement joins TRBV5-1 to TRBJ1-1; TRBD1 matches at 7 bases. The CDR3 totals 14 residues. Germline V gene data show CDR1 as SGHRS and CDR2 as YFSETQ. Trimming cost V 5 bases and J 0 bases; bases outside gene matches: 4. The CDR3, as DNA: TGCGCCAGCAGGGTGACAGGGATGAACACTGAAGCTTTCTTT. It is translated as CASRVTGMNTEAFF.

The gene calls are TRBV7-2 and TRBJ2-3; 8 positions match TRBD2. The CDR3 extends over 16 amino acids. CDR1 and CDR2 from the germline V gene are SGHTA and FQGNSA. V lost 5 bases and J lost 1; bases outside the gene matches: 8. This CDR3 reads CASSLRRRGGTDTQYF. The CDR3 DNA sequence: TGTGCCAGCAGCCTCCGCCGGCGGGGGGGCACAGATACGCAGTATTTT.

This clonotype was detected a few times. The J gene is TRBJ1-4, the V gene TRBV12-3 or TRBV12-4; D possibly corresponds to TRBD1 (6 bases). Trimming removed 5 bases from V and 7 bases from J, with 8 bases in between. CDR3 length: 12 amino acids. CDR3 coding DNA: TGTGCCAGCAGTGTACAGGGTGAAAAACTGTTTTTT. The encoded protein is CASSVQGEKLFF.

The gene calls are TRBV7-2 and TRBJ2-3; D is unresolved. The CDR3 is 13 residues long. Trimming stripped 8 bases from V and 1 base from J, with 10 bases between. Looked up from germline, CDR1 is SGHTA and CDR2 is FQGNSA. CDR3 in amino acids: CASAGYRTDTQYF. The CDR3 coding sequence is TGTGCCAGCGCCGGTTACCGCACAGATACGCAGTATTTT.

The rearrangement uses TRBV4-1 and TRBJ1-6, with a tentative D call TRBD1 (5 bases). Germline loops: CDR1 MGHRA, CDR2 YSYEKL. With 0 bases removed from V and 10 bases from J, the gap between germline ends came to 19 bases. This CDR3 has 17 residues. Written as DNA, the CDR3 is TGCGCCAGCAGCCAAGATCCCCGGCAGGGAGTAAGGTCACCCCTCCACTTT. Protein: CASSQDPRQGVRSPLHF.

J is TRBJ2-1 and V is TRBV7-9, with no clear D. Trimming shortened V by 2 bases and J by 10 bases, and 9 bases separated the two germline ends. CDR1 and CDR2 (germline): SEHNR, FQNEAQ (reference sequence). The CDR3 runs to 12 residues. CDR3 in DNA: TGTGCCAGCAGCTTAAACCAGGAAGAGCAGTTCTTC. This sequence encodes CASSLNQEEQFF.

V usage is TRBV4-2 and J usage is TRBJ2-1; 13 nucleotides line up with TRBD2. The length of the CDR3 is 17 residues. Losses at the gene ends were 2 bases for V and 10 bases for J; bases not matched to a gene: 11. CDR1 is LGHNA and CDR2 is YNFKEQ in the germline V gene. The chain's CDR3 is CASSQTQTSGGRLEQFF. CDR3 bases: TGTGCCAGCAGCCAAACTCAGACTAGCGGGGGGCGATTGGAGCAGTTCTTC.

This chain joins TRBV7-6 and TRBJ1-1; D unclear. The CDR3 runs to 14 residues. V was trimmed by 2 bases and J by 1 base, leaving 8 bases between them. Per germline, CDR1 SGHVS and CDR2 FNYEAQ. The CDR3 is CASSLMPENTEAFF. Here the CDR3 DNA reads TGTGCCAGCAGCTTAATGCCAGAGAACACTGAAGCTTTCTTT.

This clonotype occurred a few times. The genes are TRBV5-1 and TRBJ2-4; D is unresolved. The V gene's germline CDR1 is SGHRS and CDR2 YFSETQ. The CDR3 has 14 amino acids. V was shortened by 0 bases and J by 6 bases, with 10 bases between the two germline ends. The CDR3 is CASSLGHGANIQYF. For the CDR3, the DNA is TGCGCCAGCAGCTTGGGACACGGAGCAAACATTCAGTACTTC.

The sample holds a few counts of this clonotype. The chain recombines TRBV5-5 with TRBJ2-2; 11 bases fit TRBD2. V lost 4 bases to trimming and J lost 7 bases; unmatched junction nucleotides: 6. This CDR3 is built from 15 residues. Looked up from germline, CDR1 is SGHKS and CDR2 is YYEKEE (reference sequence). In nucleotides, the CDR3 is TGTGCCAGCAGCCCCCGACTAGCGGGGAGCGGGGAGCTGTTTTTT. This sequence encodes CASSPRLAGSGELFF.

A few counts support this clonotype. The CDR3 DNA is TGTGCCAGCACCAATTGGAGGGGTGCACAGACCCAGTACTTC. Its translation is CASTNWRGAQTQYF. V gene TRBV28 combines with J gene TRBJ2-5; D perhaps matches TRBD2 (6 bases). V shed 7 bases and J shed 6 bases, with 18 bases lying between them. The CDR3 runs to 14 residues. Germline CDR1 is MDHEN and CDR2 is SYDVKM.

The V call is TRBV10-3, the J call TRBJ1-2, with 8 bases lining up with TRBD1. The CDR3 extends over 13 amino acids. Germline trimming cut 7 bases from V and 3 bases from J; bases unmatched to any gene: 4. Germline values: CDR1 ENHRY, CDR2 SYGVKD. The CDR3 DNA sequence: TGTGCCATCACGGGACAGGACCACTATGGCTACACCTTC. It encodes CAITGQDHYGYTF.